This T cell receptor (beta chain) appears in the sequencing data of a study of T cells after yellow fever vaccination. TCRdb itself ran the 5' RACE reads through MiXCR, one entry per CDR3 protein. The repertoire holds a few hundred thousand distinct CDR3 sequences, with 3.5% to 4.5% as singletons. This clonotype was seen repeatedly, ten times or more. This CDR3 has 15 amino acids. Germline V gene sequence: CDR1 DFQATT, CDR2 SNEGSKA (reference sequence). V shed 6 bases and J shed 0 bases, with 14 bases lying between them. The sequencing used PBMCs, collected 15 days after the yellow fever booster vaccination. This clonotype was obtained from a man between 18 and 35 years old who received the YFV17D yellow fever vaccine. V gene TRBV20-1 combines with J gene TRBJ1-4; TRBD1 might be the D (5 bases). CDR3 in amino acids: CSADDRGSTNEKLFF. The CDR3 DNA follows: TGCAGTGCAGACGACAGAGGCTCAACTAATGAAAAACTGTTTTTT.